This TCR beta chain was captured by sequencing in a study of technical replicates of blood from a handful of donors. The repertoire was sequenced with immunoSEQ multiplex PCR; TCRdb's copy has only in-frame clones and lacks some. The sample yields some 83,000 clones, 90% to 95% seen once. The length of the CDR3 is 15 residues. The germline CDR1 and CDR2 sequences are LNHDA and SQIVND (reference sequence). With 10 bases clipped from V and 4 bases from J, the junction kept 15 bases outside the gene matches. Specimen: T cells isolated from PBMCs. The sequence was collected from a human donor in good health. This chain joins TRBV19 and TRBJ1-1; 7 bases line up with TRBD1. CDR3 coding DNA: TGTGCCACCGGGGGCGAGGGGGCACTACCCACTGAAGCTTTCTTT. As protein: CATGGEGALPTEAFF.